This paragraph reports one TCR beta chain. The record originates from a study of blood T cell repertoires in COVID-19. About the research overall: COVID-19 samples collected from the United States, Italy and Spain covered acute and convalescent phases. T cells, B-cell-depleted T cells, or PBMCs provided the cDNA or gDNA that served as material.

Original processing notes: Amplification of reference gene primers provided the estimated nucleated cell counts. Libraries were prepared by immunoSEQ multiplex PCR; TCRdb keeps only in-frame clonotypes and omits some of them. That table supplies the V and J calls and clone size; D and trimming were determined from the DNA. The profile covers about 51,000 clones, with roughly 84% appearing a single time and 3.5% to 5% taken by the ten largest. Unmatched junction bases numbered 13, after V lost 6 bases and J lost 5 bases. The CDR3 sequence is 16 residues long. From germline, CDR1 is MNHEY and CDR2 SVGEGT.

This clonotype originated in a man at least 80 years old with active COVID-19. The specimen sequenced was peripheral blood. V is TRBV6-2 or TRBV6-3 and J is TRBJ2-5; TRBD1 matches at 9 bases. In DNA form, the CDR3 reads TGTGCCAGCAGCCGACCCGGGACAGGGTCGGGTGAGACCCAGTACTTC. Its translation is CASSRPGTGSGETQYF.